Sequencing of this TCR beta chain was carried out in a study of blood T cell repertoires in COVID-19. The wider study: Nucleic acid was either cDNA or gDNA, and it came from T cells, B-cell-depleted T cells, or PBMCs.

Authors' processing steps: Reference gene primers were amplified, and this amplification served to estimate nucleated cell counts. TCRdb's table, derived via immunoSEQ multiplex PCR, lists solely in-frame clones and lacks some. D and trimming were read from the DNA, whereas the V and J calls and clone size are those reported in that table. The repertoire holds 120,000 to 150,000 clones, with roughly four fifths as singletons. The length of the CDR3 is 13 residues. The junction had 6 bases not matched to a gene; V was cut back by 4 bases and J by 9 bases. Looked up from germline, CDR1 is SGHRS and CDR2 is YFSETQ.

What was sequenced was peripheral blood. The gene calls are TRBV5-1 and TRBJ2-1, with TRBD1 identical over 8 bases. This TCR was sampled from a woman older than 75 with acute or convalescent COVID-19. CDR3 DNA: TGCGCCAGCAGCCCCGGACAGGGATTTGAGCAGTTCTTC. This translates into CASSPGQGFEQFF.